One sample yielded the 27 T cell receptor beta chains listed below, sequenced in a study of blood T cell repertoires in COVID-19. Method: immunoSEQ multiplex PCR; TCRdb's copy keeps in-frame clones and lacks some. In the table there are roughly 100,000 clones, around four fifths of which are singletons. Source material: peripheral blood. The source is a woman in her 70s with acute or convalescent COVID-19.

The rearrangement links TRBV6-4 to TRBJ1-1; a possible D gene is TRBD1 (6 bases). The length of the CDR3 is 13 residues. Germline V gene lookup returns CDR1 MRHNA and CDR2 SNTAGT. V dropped 8 bases and J dropped 4 bases, with 14 bases sitting between them. CDR3 DNA sequence: TGTGCCAGCGGTACAGGGACGGGCACTGAAGCTTTCTTT. It codes for CASGTGTGTEAFF.

This sequence joins TRBV28 and TRBJ1-1; D perhaps matches TRBD1 (6 bases). This CDR3 comprises 15 residues. V was clipped by 5 bases and J by 1 base, with 14 bases between them. Germline loops: CDR1 MDHEN, CDR2 SYDVKM. The CDR3 region has the DNA TGTGCCAGCAGTGACCGGGGCAGGGGGAACACTGAAGCTTTCTTT. This encodes CASSDRGRGNTEAFF. Complete variable domain (other parts from reference TRBV28 and TRBJ1-1): DVKVTQSSRYLVKRTGEKVFLECVQDMDHENMFWYRQDPGLGLRLIYFSYDVKMKEKGDIPEGYSVSREKKERFSLILESASTNQTSMYLCASSDRGRGNTEAFFGQGTRLTVV.

This clone was picked up one time. The chain joins TRBV7-8 to TRBJ1-1, with D tentatively TRBD1 (5 bases). CDR3 length: 12 amino acids. V lost 1 base to trimming and J lost 7 bases, with 7 bases between them. Germline V gene sequence: CDR1 SGHVS, CDR2 FQNEAQ. The CDR3 reads CASSLGGDEAFF. The CDR3 region has the DNA TGTGCCAGCAGCTTAGGGGGGGATGAAGCTTTCTTT.

The rearrangement joins TRBV24-1 to TRBJ2-1; 12 bases are shared with TRBD2. This CDR3 is 16 amino acids long. V was clipped by 3 bases and J by 7 bases; unmatched bases: 6. Germline CDR1 reads KGHDR; CDR2 reads SFDVKD. The chain's CDR3 is CATSDPLAGGRNEQFF. In DNA form, the CDR3 reads TGTGCCACCAGTGATCCACTAGCGGGGGGCAGGAATGAGCAGTTCTTC.

This clone was counted only a few times. The chain links TRBV10-3 to TRBJ1-1; D call uncertain. Germline values: CDR1 ENHRY, CDR2 SYGVKD. This CDR3 region has 16 residues. V lost 0 bases and J lost 0, with 11 bases in between. CDR3 sequence (DNA): TGTGCCATCAGTGAGTCGATGGGCACCTTGAACACTGAAGCTTTCTTT. Translated: CAISESMGTLNTEAFF.

The chain employs TRBV9 and TRBJ2-1, with 14 bases that match TRBD2. V trimming: 0 bases; J trimming: 0 bases; junction bases outside the gene matches: 14. CDR3 size: 22 residues. Germline lookup yields CDR1 SGDLS and CDR2 YYNGEE. Here the CDR3 reads CASSVEKMGTSGGRSSYNEQFF. The DNA for the CDR3 is TGTGCCAGCAGCGTAGAAAAAATGGGGACTAGCGGGGGAAGGAGCTCCTACAATGAGCAGTTCTTC. Complete variable domain (other parts from reference TRBV9 and TRBJ2-1): DSGVTQTPKHLITATGQRVTLRCSPRSGDLSVYWYQQSLDQGLQFLIQYYNGEERAKGNILERFSAQQFPDLHSELNLSSLELGDSALYFCASSVEKMGTSGGRSSYNEQFFGPGTRLTVL.

This clone was seen only once. The chain is built from TRBV5-4 and TRBJ2-2; 10 nucleotides line up with TRBD1. Losses at the gene ends were 7 bases for V and 7 bases for J; bases not matched to a gene: 7. Germline assignment: CDR1 SGHNT and CDR2 YYREEE (reference sequence). There are 14 residues in the CDR3. This chain's CDR3 is CASGDRGKGGELFF. For the CDR3, the DNA is TGTGCCAGCGGGGACAGGGGAAAAGGCGGGGAGCTGTTTTTT.

The chain is built from TRBV30 and TRBJ1-3; TRBD1 might be the D (5 bases). V lost 4 bases to trimming and J lost 9 bases, with 16 bases between them. Germline CDR1 is GTSNPN and CDR2 is SVGIG (reference sequence). This CDR3 has 13 amino acids. CDR3 region: CAWTRAGPGTIYF. Written as DNA, the CDR3 is TGTGCCTGGACCAGGGCAGGGCCGGGCACCATATATTTT.

The genes are TRBV6-5 and TRBJ2-7, with 7 bases lining up with TRBD1. V was clipped by 6 bases and J by 3 bases; unmatched bases: 8. The germline CDR1 and CDR2 sequences are MNHEY and SVGAGI. This CDR3 is built from 14 residues. This CDR3 is CASRTGTFFYEQYF. CDR3 in DNA: TGTGCCAGCAGGACAGGGACCTTCTTCTACGAGCAGTACTTC.

This clone was counted once. The chain carries TRBV27 and TRBJ2-5; 9 nucleotides agree with TRBD1. This CDR3 contains 15 residues. Germline trimming cut 5 bases from V and 5 bases from J; bases unmatched to any gene: 9. Germline CDR1 and CDR2: MNHEY and SMNVEV (reference sequence). CDR3 DNA sequence: TGTGCCAGCAGTCAGGGACAGGGATGGGGTGAGACCCAGTACTTC. Residues: CASSQGQGWGETQYF.

V is TRBV6-6 and J is TRBJ1-3; 8 nucleotides align to TRBD1. Trimming took 4 bases from V and 0 from J; bases not matched to a gene: 5. Germline lookup yields CDR1 MNHNY and CDR2 SVGAGI (reference sequence). This CDR3 is 16 amino acids long. CDR3: CASSSPTGGSGNTIYF. CDR3 in DNA: TGTGCCAGCAGTTCTCCAACAGGGGGCTCTGGAAACACCATATATTTT.

The V gene is TRBV2, the J gene TRBJ2-3; possibly TRBD2 for D (6 bases). The germline CDR1 and CDR2 sequences are SNHLY and FYNNEI. V was shortened by 4 bases and J by 6 bases, with 14 bases between the two germline ends. This CDR3 has 14 residues. CDR3: CASSARRDFDTQYF. CDR3 nucleotides: TGTGCCAGCAGTGCTCGCCGGGACTTCGATACGCAGTATTTT.

The rearrangement uses TRBV18 and TRBJ2-7; D perhaps matches TRBD1 (6 bases). Germline V gives CDR1 KGHSH, CDR2 LQKENI. V was clipped by 4 bases and J by 7 bases, with 14 bases between them. The CDR3 loop spans 13 amino acids. CDR3 DNA: TGTGCCAGCTCACAAGTACAAGGGACAGAGCAGTACTTC. Amino acids: CASSQVQGTEQYF.

CDR3 sequence: CSVAGGGETQYF. DNA for the CDR3: TGCAGCGTTGCAGGGGGAGGTGAGACCCAGTACTTC. The chain carries TRBV29-1 and TRBJ2-5, with D perhaps TRBD1 (7 bases). There are 12 residues in the CDR3. CDR1 SQVTM and CDR2 ANQGSEA come from the germline V gene. Trimming removed 4 bases at V and 5 bases at J, with 11 bases between.

The V gene is TRBV18, the J gene TRBJ2-2, with 7 positions matching TRBD1. With 6 bases clipped from V and 6 bases from J, the junction kept 1 base outside the gene matches. The CDR3 loop spans 12 amino acids. Per germline, CDR1 KGHSH and CDR2 LQKENI. DNA for the CDR3: TGTGCCAGCTCTACAGGGGCCGGGGAGCTGTTTTTT. Translating it yields CASSTGAGELFF.

The chain recombines TRBV30 with TRBJ1-6; weak D call: TRBD1 (5 bases). The CDR3 totals 14 residues. Per the germline V gene, CDR1 is GTSNPN and CDR2 is SVGIG (reference sequence). V was cut by 0 bases and J by 9 bases, with 12 bases left in between. The chain's CDR3 is CAWSVNLQGSPLHF. The CDR3 nucleotides read TGTGCCTGGAGTGTCAATTTGCAGGGTTCACCCCTCCACTTT.

This clone was found once. The J gene is TRBJ1-2, the V gene TRBV5-6; maybe TRBD1 (5 bases). The CDR3 runs to 16 residues. V lost 0 bases and J lost 4, with 16 bases in between. Germline-derived CDR1 and CDR2 are SGHDT and YYEEEE. CDR3 sequence reads: CASSLDRPRSLYGYTF. Written as DNA, the CDR3 is TGTGCCAGCAGCTTGGACAGGCCCCGTTCCCTCTATGGCTACACCTTC.

The genes are TRBV3-1 (or the pseudogene TRBV3-2) and TRBJ2-1; tentative D call: TRBD2 (5 bases). Germline values: CDR1 LGHDT, CDR2 YNNKEL (reference sequence). This CDR3 has 14 amino acids. With 1 base removed from V and 6 bases from J, the gap between germline ends came to 10 bases. The CDR3 region is CASSQAARGNEQFF. Here the CDR3 DNA reads TGTGCCAGCAGCCAAGCGGCTCGGGGCAATGAGCAGTTCTTC.

Ten or more counts support this clone. The V call is TRBV7-2, the J call TRBJ2-5; the match to TRBD2 covers 9 bases. V shed 2 bases, J shed 2 bases, and the junction held 3 bases outside the gene matches. This CDR3 is built from 15 residues. CDR1 and CDR2 (germline): SGHTA, FQGNSA. The CDR3, as DNA: TGTGCCAGCAGCTTACTAGCGGGGACTCAAGAGACCCAGTACTTC. Translated: CASSLLAGTQETQYF.

J is TRBJ1-3 and V is TRBV5-4; D not certain. V was pared by 2 bases and J by 3 bases, with 12 bases between. The CDR3 sequence is 15 residues long. Per germline, CDR1 SGHNT and CDR2 YYREEE (reference sequence). The CDR3 region is CASSLEETLGNTIYF. The CDR3 bases are TGTGCCAGCAGCTTAGAGGAGACTCTTGGAAACACCATATATTTT.

This chain connects TRBV30 to TRBJ2-2, with D possibly TRBD1 on 5 matching bases. The CDR3 consists of 13 residues. Germline CDR1 GTSNPN, CDR2 SVGIG (reference sequence). V was clipped by 2 bases and J by 5 bases, with 9 bases between them. The CDR3 sequence is CAWSSGWTGELFF. The CDR3 region has the DNA TGTGCCTGGAGTTCAGGGTGGACCGGGGAGCTGTTTTTT.

The V call is TRBV19, the J call TRBJ1-3; D perhaps matches TRBD1 (5 bases). Looked up from germline, CDR1 is LNHDA and CDR2 is SQIVND (reference sequence). Trimming cost V 3 bases and J 4 bases, with 10 bases left between them. The CDR3 totals 14 residues. The CDR3 loop reads CASSITTDGNTIYF. Written as DNA, the CDR3 is TGTGCCAGTAGTATCACGACAGACGGAAACACCATATATTTT.

This clone has a handful of counts. The chain uses TRBV2 and TRBJ1-5, with D tentatively TRBD1 (6 bases). V gave up 4 bases and J gave up 7 bases, with 14 bases separating them. Germline V gene lookup returns CDR1 SNHLY and CDR2 FYNNEI. This CDR3 comprises 14 residues. The CDR3 spells CASSASTGKQPQHF. Written as DNA, the CDR3 is TGTGCCAGCAGTGCTAGTACAGGGAAGCAGCCCCAGCATTTT. The full variable domain, in which reference TRBV2 and TRBJ1-5 provide the parts outside the CDR3, is EPEVTQTPSHQVTQMGQEVILRCVPISNHLYFYWYRQILGQKVEFLVSFYNNEISEKSEIFDDQFSVERPDGSNFTLKIRSTKLEDSAMYFCASSASTGKQPQHFGDGTRLSIL.

The chain has TRBV7-2 and TRBJ1-2; D gene unclear. In germline, CDR1 is SGHTA, CDR2 FQGNSA. The ends were cut back, 1 base at V and 7 bases at J, with 13 bases in the middle. The CDR3 contains 14 residues. The CDR3 DNA reads as TGTGCCAGCAGCTTAGATTTGCGGGGTGGTGGCTACACCTTC. It is translated as CASSLDLRGGGYTF.

The V call is TRBV5-1, the J call TRBJ2-3; 7 bases are shared with TRBD2. The germline V gene encodes CDR1 SGHRS and CDR2 YFSETQ. The CDR3 contains 16 residues. Trimming took 0 bases from V and 9 from J; bases not matched to a gene: 13. CDR3 DNA sequence: TGCGCCAGCAGCTTGGATTCCCGGGGGGTAGGTGTGACGCAGTATTTT. Residues: CASSLDSRGVGVTQYF.

This chain connects TRBV4-1 to TRBJ1-2; 8 positions match TRBD1. The junction had 5 bases not matched to a gene; V was cut back by 0 bases and J by 8 bases. Per the germline V gene, CDR1 is MGHRA and CDR2 is YSYEKL. The CDR3 has 14 residues. The CDR3, as DNA: TGCGCCAGCAGCCAAGACAGGGGGCCGGTCGGCTACACCTTC. It translates to CASSQDRGPVGYTF.

J is TRBJ1-1 and V is TRBV6-5; D might be TRBD1 (6 bases). The CDR3 covers 13 residues. Trimming pared 2 bases from V and 8 bases from J, leaving 12 bases between. The V gene's germline CDR1 is MNHEY and CDR2 SVGAGI. CDR3 protein: CASSYRGGREAFF. CDR3 sequence (DNA): TGTGCCAGCAGTTACCGCGGGGGGCGCGAAGCTTTCTTT.